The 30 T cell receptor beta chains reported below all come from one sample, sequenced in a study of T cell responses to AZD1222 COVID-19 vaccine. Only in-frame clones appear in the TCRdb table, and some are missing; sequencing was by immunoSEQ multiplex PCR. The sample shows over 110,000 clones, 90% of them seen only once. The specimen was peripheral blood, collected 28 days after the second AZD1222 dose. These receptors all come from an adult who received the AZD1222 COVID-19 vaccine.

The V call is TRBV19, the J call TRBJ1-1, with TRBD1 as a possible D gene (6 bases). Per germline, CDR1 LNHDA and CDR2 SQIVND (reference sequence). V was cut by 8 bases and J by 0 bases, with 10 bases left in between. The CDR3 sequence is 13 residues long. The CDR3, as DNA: TGTGCCAGTCTAGGGACATTGAACACTGAAGCTTTCTTT. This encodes CASLGTLNTEAFF.

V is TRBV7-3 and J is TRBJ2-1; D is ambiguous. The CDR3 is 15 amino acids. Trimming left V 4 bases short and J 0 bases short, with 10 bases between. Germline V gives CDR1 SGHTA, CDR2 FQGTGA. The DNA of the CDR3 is TGTGCCAGCAGCTACGGACCGGGCTCCTACAATGAGCAGTTCTTC. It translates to CASSYGPGSYNEQFF.

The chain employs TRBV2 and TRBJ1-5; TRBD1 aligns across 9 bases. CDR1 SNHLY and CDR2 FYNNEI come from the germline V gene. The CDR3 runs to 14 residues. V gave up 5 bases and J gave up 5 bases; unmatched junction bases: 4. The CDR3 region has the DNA TGTGCCAGCAGTAAACAGGGGGCGGATCAGCCCCAGCATTTT. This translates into CASSKQGADQPQHF.

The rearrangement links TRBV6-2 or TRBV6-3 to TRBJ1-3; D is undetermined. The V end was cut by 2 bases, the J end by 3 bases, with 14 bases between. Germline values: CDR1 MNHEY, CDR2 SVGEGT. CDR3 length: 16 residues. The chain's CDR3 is CASSYITQDHGNTIYF. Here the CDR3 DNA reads TGTGCCAGCAGTTACATTACGCAGGACCATGGAAACACCATATATTTT.

CDR3: CAWSIGVNQPQHF. The DNA for the CDR3 is TGTGCCTGGAGTATAGGGGTCAATCAGCCCCAGCATTTT. This chain connects TRBV30 to TRBJ1-5; a weak D match, TRBD1 (5 bases). The CDR3 spans 13 residues. V was clipped by 2 bases and J by 3 bases, with 8 bases between them. Germline loops: CDR1 GTSNPN, CDR2 SVGIG (reference sequence).

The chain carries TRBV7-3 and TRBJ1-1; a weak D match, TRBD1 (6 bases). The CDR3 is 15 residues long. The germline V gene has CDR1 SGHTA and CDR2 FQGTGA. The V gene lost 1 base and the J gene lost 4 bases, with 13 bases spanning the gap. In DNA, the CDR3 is TGTGCCAGCAGCTTAAAAGCAGGGGACTTCACTGAAGCTTTCTTT. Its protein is CASSLKAGDFTEAFF.

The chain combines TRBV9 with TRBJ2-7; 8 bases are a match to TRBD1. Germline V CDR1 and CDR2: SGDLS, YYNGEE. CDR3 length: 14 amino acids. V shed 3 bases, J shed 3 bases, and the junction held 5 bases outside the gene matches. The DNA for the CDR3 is TGTGCCAGCAGCGCATTCGACAGGGGCTACGAGCAGTACTTC. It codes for CASSAFDRGYEQYF.

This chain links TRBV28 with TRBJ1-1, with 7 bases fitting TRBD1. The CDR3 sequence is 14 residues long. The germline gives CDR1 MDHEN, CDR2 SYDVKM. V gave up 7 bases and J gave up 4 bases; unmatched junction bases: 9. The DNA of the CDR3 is TGTGCCAGCAACAGACAGGGCCGGTTCACTGAAGCTTTCTTT. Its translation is CASNRQGRFTEAFF.

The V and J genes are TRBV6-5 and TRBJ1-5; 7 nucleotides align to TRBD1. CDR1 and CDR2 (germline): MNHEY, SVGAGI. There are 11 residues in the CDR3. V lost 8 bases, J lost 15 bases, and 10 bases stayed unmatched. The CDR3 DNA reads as TGTGCCAGCCGCTCAGGGGGGGCCTGGCATTTT. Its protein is CASRSGGAWHF.

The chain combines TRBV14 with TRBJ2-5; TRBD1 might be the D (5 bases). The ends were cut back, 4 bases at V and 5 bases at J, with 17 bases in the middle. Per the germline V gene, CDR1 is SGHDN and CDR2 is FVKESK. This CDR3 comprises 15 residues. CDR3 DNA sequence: TGTGCCAGCAGCCGGGGTCTGGGGCTCGGGGAGACCCAGTACTTC. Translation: CASSRGLGLGETQYF.

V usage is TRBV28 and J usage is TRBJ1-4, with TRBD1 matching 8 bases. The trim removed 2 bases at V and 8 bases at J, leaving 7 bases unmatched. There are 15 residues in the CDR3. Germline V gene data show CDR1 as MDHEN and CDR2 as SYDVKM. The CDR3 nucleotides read TGTGCCAGCAGTTTAGCAGGGGGCGGACAAGAAAAACTGTTTTTT. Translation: CASSLAGGGQEKLFF.

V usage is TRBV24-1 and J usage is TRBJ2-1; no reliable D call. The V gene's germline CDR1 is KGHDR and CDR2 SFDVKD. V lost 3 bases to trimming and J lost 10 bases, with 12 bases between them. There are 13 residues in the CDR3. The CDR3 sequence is CATSDPDRKEQFF. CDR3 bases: TGTGCCACCAGTGATCCCGATAGAAAGGAGCAGTTCTTC.

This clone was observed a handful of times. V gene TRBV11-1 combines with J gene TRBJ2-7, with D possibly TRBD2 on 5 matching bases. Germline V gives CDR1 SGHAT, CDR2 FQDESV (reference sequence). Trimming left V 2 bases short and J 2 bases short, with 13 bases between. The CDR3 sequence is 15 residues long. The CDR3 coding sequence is TGTGCCAGCAGCTTATCGGGCGGGTCAACCTACGAGCAGTACTTC. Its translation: CASSLSGGSTYEQYF.

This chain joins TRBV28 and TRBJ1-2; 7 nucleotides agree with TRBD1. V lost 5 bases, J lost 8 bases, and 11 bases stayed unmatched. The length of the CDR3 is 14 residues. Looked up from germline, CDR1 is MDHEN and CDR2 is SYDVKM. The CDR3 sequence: CASSPPEGAGGYTF. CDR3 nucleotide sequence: TGTGCCAGCAGTCCTCCCGAGGGGGCGGGCGGCTACACCTTC.

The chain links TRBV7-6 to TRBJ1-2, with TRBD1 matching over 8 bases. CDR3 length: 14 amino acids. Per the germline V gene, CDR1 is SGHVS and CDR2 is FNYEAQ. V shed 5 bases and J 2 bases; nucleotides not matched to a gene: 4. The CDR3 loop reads CASSATGENYGYTF. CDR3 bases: TGTGCCAGCAGCGCGACAGGGGAGAACTATGGCTACACCTTC.

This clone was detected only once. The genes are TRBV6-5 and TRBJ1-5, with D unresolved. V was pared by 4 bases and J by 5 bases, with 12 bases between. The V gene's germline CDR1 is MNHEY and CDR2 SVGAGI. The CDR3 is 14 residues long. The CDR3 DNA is TGTGCCAGCAGTTCTGGACCGGAACATCAGCCCCAGCATTTT. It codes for CASSSGPEHQPQHF.

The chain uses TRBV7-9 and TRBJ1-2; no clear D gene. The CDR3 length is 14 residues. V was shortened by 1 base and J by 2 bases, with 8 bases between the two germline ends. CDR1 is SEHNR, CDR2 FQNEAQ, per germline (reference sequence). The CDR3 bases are TGTGCCAGCAGCTTAGATTACCGCAACTATGGCTACACCTTC. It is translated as CASSLDYRNYGYTF.

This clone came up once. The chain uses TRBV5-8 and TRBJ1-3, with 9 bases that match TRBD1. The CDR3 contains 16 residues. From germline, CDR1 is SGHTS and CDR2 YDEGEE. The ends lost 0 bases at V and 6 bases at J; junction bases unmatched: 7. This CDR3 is CASSLGETGGLNTIYF. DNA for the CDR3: TGTGCCAGCAGCTTGGGGGAGACAGGGGGTTTAAACACCATATATTTT.

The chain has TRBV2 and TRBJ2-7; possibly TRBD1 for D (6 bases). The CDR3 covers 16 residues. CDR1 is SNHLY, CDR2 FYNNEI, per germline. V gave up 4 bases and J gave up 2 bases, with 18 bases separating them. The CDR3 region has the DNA TGTGCCAGCAGTGTGGGACAAGGAAAAAGTCCCTACGAGCAGTACGTC. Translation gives CASSVGQGKSPYEQYV.

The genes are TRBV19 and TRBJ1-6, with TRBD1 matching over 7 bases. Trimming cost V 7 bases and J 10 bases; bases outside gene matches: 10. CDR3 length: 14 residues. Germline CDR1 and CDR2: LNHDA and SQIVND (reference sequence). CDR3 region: CASTTSDRRSPLHF. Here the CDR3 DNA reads TGTGCCAGTACCACCTCGGACAGGAGATCACCCCTCCACTTT.

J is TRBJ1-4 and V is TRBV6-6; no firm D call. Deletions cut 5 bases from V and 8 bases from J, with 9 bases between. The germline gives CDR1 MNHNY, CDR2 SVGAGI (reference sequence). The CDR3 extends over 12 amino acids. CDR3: CASSADREKLFF. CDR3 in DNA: TGTGCCAGCAGTGCAGATCGAGAAAAACTGTTTTTT.

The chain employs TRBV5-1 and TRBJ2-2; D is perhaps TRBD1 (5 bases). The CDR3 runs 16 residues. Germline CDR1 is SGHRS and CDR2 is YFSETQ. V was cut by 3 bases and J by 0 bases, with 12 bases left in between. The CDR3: CASSSSGPTNTGELFF. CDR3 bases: TGCGCCAGCAGCTCGTCAGGGCCTACGAACACCGGGGAGCTGTTTTTT.

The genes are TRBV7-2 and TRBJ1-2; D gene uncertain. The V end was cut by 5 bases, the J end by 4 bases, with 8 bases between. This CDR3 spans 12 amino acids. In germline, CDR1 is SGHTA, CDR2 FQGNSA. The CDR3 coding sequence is TGTGCCAGCAGCCCCGCGGGCTATGGCTACACCTTC. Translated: CASSPAGYGYTF.

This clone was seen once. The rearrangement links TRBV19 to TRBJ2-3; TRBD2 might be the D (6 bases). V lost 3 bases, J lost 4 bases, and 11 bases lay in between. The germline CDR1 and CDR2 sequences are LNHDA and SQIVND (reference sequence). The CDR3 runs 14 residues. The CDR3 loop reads CASSMGGGSDTQYF. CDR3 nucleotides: TGTGCCAGTAGTATGGGGGGTGGGTCAGATACGCAGTATTTT.

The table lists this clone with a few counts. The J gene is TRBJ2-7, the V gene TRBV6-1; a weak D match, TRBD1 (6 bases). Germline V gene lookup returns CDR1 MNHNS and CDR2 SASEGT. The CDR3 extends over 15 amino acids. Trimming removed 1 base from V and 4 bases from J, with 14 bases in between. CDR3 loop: CASSEDEGGWYEQYV. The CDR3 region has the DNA TGTGCCAGCAGTGAAGATGAAGGGGGTTGGTACGAGCAGTACGTC.

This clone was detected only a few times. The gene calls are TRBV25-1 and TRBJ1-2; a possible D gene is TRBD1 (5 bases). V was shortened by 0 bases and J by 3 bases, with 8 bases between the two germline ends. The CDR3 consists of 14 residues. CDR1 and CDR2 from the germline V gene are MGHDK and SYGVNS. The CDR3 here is CASSEYGGDYGYTF. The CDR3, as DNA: TGTGCCAGCAGTGAATATGGAGGGGACTATGGCTACACCTTC.

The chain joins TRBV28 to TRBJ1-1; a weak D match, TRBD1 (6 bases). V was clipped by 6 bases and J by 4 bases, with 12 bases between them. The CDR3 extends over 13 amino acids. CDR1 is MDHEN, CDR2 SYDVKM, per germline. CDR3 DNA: TGTGCCAGCAGGTTAACAGGGTCCACTGAAGCTTTCTTT. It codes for CASRLTGSTEAFF.

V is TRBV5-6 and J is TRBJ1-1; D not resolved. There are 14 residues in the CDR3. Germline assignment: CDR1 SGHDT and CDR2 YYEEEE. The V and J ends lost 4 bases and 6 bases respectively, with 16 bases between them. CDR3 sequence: CASSLPLIRSEAFF. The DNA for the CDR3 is TGTGCCAGCAGCCTCCCTCTAATACGTTCTGAAGCTTTCTTT.

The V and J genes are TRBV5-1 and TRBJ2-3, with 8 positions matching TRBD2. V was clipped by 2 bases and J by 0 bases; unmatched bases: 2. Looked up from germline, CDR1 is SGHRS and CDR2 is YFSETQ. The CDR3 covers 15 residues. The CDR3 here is CASSLAGASTDTQYF. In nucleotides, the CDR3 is TGCGCCAGCAGCTTAGCGGGGGCTAGCACAGATACGCAGTATTTT.

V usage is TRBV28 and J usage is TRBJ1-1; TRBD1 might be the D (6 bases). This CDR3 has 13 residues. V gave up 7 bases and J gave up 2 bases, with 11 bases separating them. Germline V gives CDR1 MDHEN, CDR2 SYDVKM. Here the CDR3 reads CASKMGGNTEAFF. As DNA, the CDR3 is TGTGCCAGCAAGATGGGGGGCAACACTGAAGCTTTCTTT.